The following is a T cell receptor (beta chain) sequence with its context. Antigen: not known. Possible read error: a much larger clone is one base away. The sample belongs to a study of glioma-infiltrating T cells. Study-wide findings and caveats: Gliomas, especially low-grade, showed above-expected tissue-blood divergence; non-neoplastic patients showed below.

Amplification of TCR alpha and beta CDR3 regions from RNA used iRepertoire nested multiplex PCR. One entry per CDR3 protein, called by TCRdb with MiXCR from the multiplex PCR reads. The sample has 90,000 to 110,000 distinct CDR3 sequences; around 25% are singletons. Germline lookup yields CDR1 SGHVS and CDR2 FNYEAQ. The CDR3 is 14 residues long. The sequenced sample was glioma tissue, nonneoplastic brain tissue, or PBMCs (not recorded which). The TCR comes from a human donor with low-grade glioma or glioblastoma, undergoing nonglioma brain surgery, or in good health (not recorded which). The chain couples TRBV7-6 to TRBJ2-4; TRBD2 is a possible D gene (5 bases). For the CDR3, the DNA is TGTGCCAGCAGCCAAGGAGGCCCCGGCGGCGTTCAGCACTTC. It specifies CASSQGGPGGVQHF.